This TCR beta chain came from a study of graft-versus-host responses after intestinal transplantation. The wider study: The recipients all started with anti-thymocyte globulin induction and then took tacrolimus and steroids for 3 to 4 years.

Profiling relied on immunoSEQ multiplex PCR, and the TCRdb table lists in-frame clones only, not all of them. The sample lists around 110,000 clones; about nine tenths were seen once. Turning to this clone: Its antigen is not known.

Per the germline V gene, CDR1 is SGHNT and CDR2 is YYREEE (reference sequence). The V gene lost 2 bases and the J gene lost 1 base, with 5 bases spanning the gap. This CDR3 region has 13 residues. This TCR came from a human donor who was the organ donor for an intestinal transplant. This chain uses TRBV5-4 with TRBJ2-3; D is undetermined. The material was unstimulated CD4+ T cells sorted from spleen or lymph node cells, obtained before transplant. CDR3 loop: CASSLKGTDTQYF. For the CDR3, the DNA is TGTGCCAGCAGCTTAAAGGGCACAGATACGCAGTATTTT.